This entry describes one T cell receptor (beta chain). Its antigen is not known. These data originate in a study of cytomegalovirus exposure and HLA in healthy donors. The study's findings and limits: Most TCR sequences showed up rarely, but some public TCRs showed up in many donors. Among the most significant clusters, several appeared linked to common viral pathogens in a later analysis. When analyzed later, a missense DCLRE1C variant was found to be linked to TCR beta V- and J-gene trimming.

PCR involved 60 Vbeta and 13 Jbeta primers. Generated by immunoSEQ multiplex PCR, the TCRdb table keeps only in-frame clones and is missing some. The top ten clones hold approximately 4.6% of a sample with roughly 90,000 clones, nearly 80% of them seen once. CDR1 is KGHSH and CDR2 is LQKENI in the germline V gene. V was trimmed by 1 base and J by 2 bases, leaving 9 bases between them. This CDR3 region has 14 residues. Donors were ostensibly healthy at sampling, although undocumented immune exposures were probable. The chain couples TRBV18 to TRBJ2-7, with D tentatively TRBD1 (5 bases). What was sequenced was PBMCs. The TCR comes from a woman between 40 and 50 years old in good health and CMV-seropositive. In DNA form, the CDR3 reads TGTGCCAGCTCACCACGCACAGGCCCCTACGAGCAGTACTTC. Translation: CASSPRTGPYEQYF.